One sample yielded the 19 T cell receptor beta chains listed below, sequenced in a study of blood T cells in healthy people across ages. The use of a sample-barcoded 5' primer and a J-beta primer mix characterized a second PCR of about 7 to 12 cycles. One entry per CDR3 protein, called by TCRdb with MiXCR from the 5' RACE reads. The profile shows hundreds of thousands of distinct CDR3 sequences, 32% of them singletons. Sequenced material: blood. These receptors all stem from a woman aged 80 or over in good health.

This clonotype was seen a single time. The chain combines TRBV12-3 or TRBV12-4 with TRBJ1-2; D unclear. This CDR3 comprises 14 residues. V was trimmed by 6 bases and J by 2 bases, leaving 13 bases between them. The CDR3 protein is CASSHGGGNYGYTF. The CDR3 region has the DNA TGTGCCAGCAGCCATGGAGGCGGAAACTATGGCTACACCTTC.

This clonotype was counted ten times or more. An end of the junction differs from the germline gene, which may be a read error. The V and J genes are TRBV5-5 and TRBJ1-2; TRBD1 matches 10 bases. This CDR3 is built from 16 residues. The germline gives CDR1 SGHKS, CDR2 YYEKEE (reference sequence). This CDR3 reads CASSLDPGQGTYGYTF. In DNA form, the CDR3 reads TGTGCCAGTAGCTTGGATCCGGGACAGGGGACTTATGGCTACACCTTC.

This clonotype has ten or more counts. This sequence joins TRBV15 and TRBJ2-7; tentative D call: TRBD1 (5 bases). Germline loops: CDR1 LNHNV, CDR2 YYDKDF (reference sequence). The CDR3 runs 13 residues. V shed 8 bases and J shed 5 bases, with 16 bases lying between them. CDR3 sequence reads: CATSEGARHEQYF. The DNA of the CDR3 is TGTGCCACCTCGGAAGGGGCGCGCCACGAGCAGTACTTC.

This clonotype was seen many times. This rearrangement joins TRBV5-1 to TRBJ1-2; D gene uncertain. V lost 0 bases and J 3 bases, leaving 12 bases between the germline ends. In germline, CDR1 is SGHRS, CDR2 YFSETQ. The CDR3 runs 15 residues. In nucleotides, the CDR3 is TGCGCCAGCAGCTTGGTTGGCAGTACGGACTATGGCTACACCTTC. Its translation is CASSLVGSTDYGYTF.

This clonotype has at least ten counts. This sequence joins TRBV3-1 and TRBJ1-2, with D hard to call. The CDR3 sequence is 11 residues long. CDR1 and CDR2 from the germline V gene are LGHDT and YNNKEL (reference sequence). Trimming stripped 0 bases from V and 8 bases from J, with 4 bases between. CDR3 nucleotides: TGTGCCAGCAGCCAAGATCGGGGCTACACCTTC. It encodes CASSQDRGYTF.

This clonotype occurred many times. The chain is built from TRBV7-3 and TRBJ2-1; 16 positions match TRBD2. CDR1 SGHTA and CDR2 FQGTGA come from the germline V gene. CDR3 length: 16 residues. J lost 15 bases, V lost 4 bases, and 12 bases had no gene match. The chain's CDR3 is CASSSVSGLAGGQAFF. The CDR3 bases are TGTGCCAGCAGCTCCGTGTCGGGACTAGCGGGGGGGCAGGCGTTCTTC.

The chain recombines TRBV6-5 with TRBJ1-2; unclear D gene. The CDR3 length is 15 residues. The germline CDR1 and CDR2 sequences are MNHEY and SVGAGI. With 6 bases removed from V and 7 bases from J, the gap between germline ends came to 21 bases. The CDR3 loop reads CASRTSSSALVGYTF. The CDR3 nucleotides read TGTGCCAGCAGGACCTCAAGTTCCGCACTAGTTGGCTACACCTTC.

The chain employs TRBV30 and TRBJ2-7; 7 bases fit TRBD2. Germline V gene data show CDR1 as GTSNPN and CDR2 as SVGIG (reference sequence). The ends lost 5 bases at V and 7 bases at J; junction bases unmatched: 17. The CDR3 loop spans 15 amino acids. Here the CDR3 reads CAWSPAGGRGNEQYF. DNA for the CDR3: TGTGCCTGGTCCCCCGCAGGTGGGCGGGGGAATGAGCAGTACTTC.

This clonotype was observed many times. The chain recombines TRBV6-1 with TRBJ2-7, with a weak D call TRBD1 (5 bases). Trimming stripped 4 bases from V and 2 bases from J, with 12 bases between. Germline V gene data show CDR1 as MNHNS and CDR2 as SASEGT. The CDR3 contains 14 residues. The CDR3 DNA follows: TGTGCCAGCAGTGGACAGTTGGGAACCTACGAGCAGTACTTC. Protein sequence: CASSGQLGTYEQYF.

At least ten counts were recorded for this clonotype. V usage is TRBV9 and J usage is TRBJ1-2, with D possibly matching TRBD1 (5 bases). Germline CDR1 is SGDLS and CDR2 is YYNGEE. With 6 bases removed from V and 3 bases from J, the gap between germline ends came to 15 bases. The CDR3 spans 14 residues. CDR3 residues: CASTQTADDYGYTF. CDR3 nucleotides: TGTGCCAGCACCCAGACAGCCGATGACTATGGCTACACCTTC.

This clonotype was observed a single time. The CDR3 spells CASSLPEGLAGVNTDTQYF. CDR3 nucleotides: TGTGCCAGCAGCCTACCAGAGGGACTAGCGGGAGTTAACACAGATACGCAGTATTTT. V gene TRBV7-2 combines with J gene TRBJ2-3, with 14 bases lining up with TRBD2. J gave up 2 bases and V 5 bases, and 12 bases lay outside the gene matches. This CDR3 region has 19 residues. Germline V CDR1 and CDR2: SGHTA, FQGNSA.

In its sample, this clonotype was seen many times. The chain uses TRBV7-2 and TRBJ2-1, with D perhaps TRBD1 (5 bases). Germline assignment: CDR1 SGHTA and CDR2 FQGNSA. The CDR3 has 14 residues. V was trimmed by 7 bases and J by 3 bases, leaving 13 bases between them. CDR3 loop: CASTQGIDYNEQFF. In DNA, the CDR3 is TGTGCCAGCACGCAGGGAATAGACTACAATGAGCAGTTCTTC.

At least ten counts were recorded for this clonotype. V and J are TRBV29-1 and TRBJ1-5; TRBD1 aligns across 9 bases. CDR3 size: 13 residues. V was pared by 5 bases and J by 2 bases, with 1 base of the junction left unmatched. Germline V lookup: CDR1 SQVTM, CDR2 ANQGSEA. The CDR3 coding sequence is TGCAGCGTTAGGGACAGGGGCAATCAGCCCCAGCATTTT. Encoded protein: CSVRDRGNQPQHF.

The chain couples TRBV20-1 to TRBJ2-5; D is uncertain. Germline CDR1 and CDR2: DFQATT and SNEGSKA (reference sequence). This CDR3 region has 9 residues. V lost 3 bases and J lost 5, with 1 base in between. The CDR3 here is CSARETQYF. The CDR3, as DNA: TGCAGTGCTAGGGAGACCCAGTACTTC.

This clonotype was found many times. The chain has TRBV2 and TRBJ2-3; 8 bases are shared with TRBD2. This CDR3 comprises 14 residues. Trimming took 8 bases from V and 1 from J; bases not matched to a gene: 5. CDR1 and CDR2 (germline): SNHLY, FYNNEI. The CDR3 here is CASCVRGGTDTQYF. The CDR3 nucleotides are TGTGCCAGCTGTGTGCGGGGGGGCACAGATACGCAGTATTTT.

V and J are TRBV4-2 and TRBJ2-1; TRBD2 matches 9 bases. Trimming took 5 bases from V and 7 from J; bases not matched to a gene: 12. The CDR3 is 16 amino acids. CDR1 and CDR2 from the germline V gene are LGHNA and YNFKEQ. For the CDR3, the DNA is TGTGCCAGCAGCAACATAGCGGGAGTGGGGGATAATGAGCAGTTCTTC. It is translated as CASSNIAGVGDNEQFF.

To note about this clonotype: Given a much more abundant clone one base away, this may be a read error. V gene TRBV20-1 combines with J gene TRBJ2-3, with 8 bases that match TRBD1. Germline trimming cut 3 bases from V and 2 bases from J; bases unmatched to any gene: 10. The CDR3 has 16 amino acids. Germline CDR1 DFQATT, CDR2 SNEGSKA (reference sequence). The CDR3 loop is CSASPGDRSNTDTQYF. CDR3 in DNA: TGCAGTGCTAGTCCCGGGGACAGGTCTAACACAGATACGCAGTATTTT.

V gene TRBV6-6 combines with J gene TRBJ2-3, with a tentative D call TRBD1 (7 bases). Germline values: CDR1 MNHNY, CDR2 SVGAGI (reference sequence). Trimming stripped 2 bases from V and 5 bases from J, with 11 bases between. This CDR3 comprises 14 residues. CDR3 sequence: CASSYGGGKDTQYF. Written as DNA, the CDR3 is TGTGCCAGCAGTTACGGAGGGGGCAAAGATACGCAGTATTTT.

This chain uses TRBV6-5 with TRBJ2-3, with 8 nucleotides matching TRBD1. This CDR3 is built from 14 residues. V lost 4 bases to trimming and J lost 5 bases; unmatched junction nucleotides: 5. Germline assignment: CDR1 MNHEY and CDR2 SVGAGI. CDR3 bases: TGTGCCAGCAGTTTAGGACAGGGAGGAGATACGCAGTATTTT. Translation: CASSLGQGGDTQYF.